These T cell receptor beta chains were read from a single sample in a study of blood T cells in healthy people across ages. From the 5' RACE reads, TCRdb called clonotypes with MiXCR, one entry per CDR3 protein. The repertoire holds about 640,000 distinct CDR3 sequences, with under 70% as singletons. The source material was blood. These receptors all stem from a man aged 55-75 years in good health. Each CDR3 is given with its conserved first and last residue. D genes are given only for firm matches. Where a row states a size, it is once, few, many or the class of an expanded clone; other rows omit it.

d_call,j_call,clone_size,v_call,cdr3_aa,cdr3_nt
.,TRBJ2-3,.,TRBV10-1,CASSDYPRGTDTQYF,TGCGCCAGCAGCGACTATCCTAGGGGCACAGATACGCAGTATTTT
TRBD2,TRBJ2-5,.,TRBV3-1,CASSNIAGGQETQYF,TGTGCCAGCAGCAACATAGCGGGGGGCCAAGAGACCCAGTACTTC
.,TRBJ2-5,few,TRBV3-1,CASNTRARETQYF,TGTGCCAGCAACACCCGGGCTCGGGAGACCCAGTACTTC
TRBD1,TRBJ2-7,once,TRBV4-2,CASSQERVGGQGYEQYF,TGTGCCAGCAGCCAAGAACGGGTAGGGGGACAGGGCTACGAGCAGTACTTC
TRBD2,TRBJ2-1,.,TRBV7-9,CASSLHGGGAGGEQFF,TGTGCCAGCAGCTTGCACGGCGGGGGGGCCGGGGGTGAGCAGTTCTTC
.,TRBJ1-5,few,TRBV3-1,CASSQEGGGDPQHF,TGTGCCAGCAGCCAAGAAGGGGGGGGAGATCCCCAGCATTTT
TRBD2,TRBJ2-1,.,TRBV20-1,CSAARVAGAYNEQFF,TGCAGTGCGGCAAGGGTAGCGGGGGCCTACAATGAGCAGTTCTTC
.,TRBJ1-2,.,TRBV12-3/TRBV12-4,CASSLGADYGYTF,TGTGCCAGCAGTTTAGGGGCAGACTATGGCTACACCTTC
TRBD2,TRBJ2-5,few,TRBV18,CASSLLAGNQETQYF,TGTGCCAGCTCGCTACTAGCGGGGAACCAAGAGACCCAGTACTTC
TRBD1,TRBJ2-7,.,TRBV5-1,CASSSRTGDDEQYF,TGCGCCAGCAGCTCCCGAACAGGGGATGACGAGCAGTACTTC
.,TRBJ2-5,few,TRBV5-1,CASSLELAQETQYF,TGCGCCAGCAGCTTGGAGCTAGCTCAAGAGACCCAGTACTTC
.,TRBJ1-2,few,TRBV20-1,CSARLDGTNYGYTF,TGCAGTGCTAGACTCGACGGGACTAACTATGGCTACACCTTC
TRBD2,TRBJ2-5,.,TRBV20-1,CSAPTSGAVREQYF,TGCAGTGCACCCACTAGCGGGGCAGTCCGTGAGCAGTACTTC
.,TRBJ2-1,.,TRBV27,CASSLRGRNEQFF,TGTGCCAGCAGCTTGAGGGGGAGGAATGAGCAGTTCTTC
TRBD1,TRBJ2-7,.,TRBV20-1,CSASPQGAYEQYF,TGCAGTGCTAGCCCACAGGGGGCCTACGAGCAGTACTTC
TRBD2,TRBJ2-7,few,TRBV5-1,CASKDGGGLYNEQYF,TGCGCCAGCAAGGACGGCGGGGGGCTATACAATGAGCAGTACTTC
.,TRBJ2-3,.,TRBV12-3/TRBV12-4,CASSTDGNTQYF,TGTGCCAGCAGTACAGATGGGAATACGCAGTATTTT
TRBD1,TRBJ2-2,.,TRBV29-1,CSVDRDSNTGELFF,TGCAGCGTTGACCGGGACAGCAACACCGGGGAGCTGTTTTTT
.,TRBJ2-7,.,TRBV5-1,CASSLVATPSYEQYF,TGCGCCAGCAGCTTGGTGGCGACACCTTCCTACGAGCAGTACTTC
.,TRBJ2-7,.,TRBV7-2,CASSLRGAHEQYF,TGTGCCAGCAGCTTACGGGGGGCCCATGAGCAGTACTTC
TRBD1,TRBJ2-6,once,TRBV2,CASSRGRSSGANVLTF,TGTGCCAGCAGCAGGGGGCGATCCTCTGGGGCCAACGTCCTGACTTTC
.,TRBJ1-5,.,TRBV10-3,CAISESIKTASNQPQHF,TGTGCCATCAGTGAGTCGATCAAAACGGCTAGCAATCAGCCCCAGCATTTT
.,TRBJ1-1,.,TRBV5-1,CASSLEDGVAFF,TGCGCCAGCAGCTTGGAAGATGGGGTGGCTTTCTTT
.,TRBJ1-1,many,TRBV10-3,CAISQQGNTEAFF,TGTGCCATCAGTCAGCAGGGGAACACTGAAGCTTTCTTT
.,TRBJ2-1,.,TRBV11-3,CASSLFSGGSYNEQFF,TGTGCCAGCAGCTTATTTTCAGGGGGGAGCTACAATGAGCAGTTCTTC
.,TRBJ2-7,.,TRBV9,CASSPSRTAYEQYF,TGTGCCAGCAGCCCCTCACGGACAGCTTACGAGCAGTACTTC
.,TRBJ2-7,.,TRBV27,CASSLIGAQDYEQYF,TGTGCCAGCAGCCTTATCGGGGCCCAAGACTACGAGCAGTACTTC
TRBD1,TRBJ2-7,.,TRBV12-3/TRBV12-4,CASSLGQEEYEQYF,TGTGCCAGCAGCCTAGGACAGGAAGAATACGAGCAGTACTTC
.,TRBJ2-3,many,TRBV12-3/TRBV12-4,CASSFGGRADTQYF,TGTGCCAGCAGTTTTGGGGGGAGAGCAGATACGCAGTATTTT
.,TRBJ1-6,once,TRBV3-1,CASSQEGRAGSPLHF,TGTGCCAGCAGCCAAGAGGGCAGGGCGGGTTCACCCCTCCACTTT
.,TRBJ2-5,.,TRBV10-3,CAISALGTSTQYF,TGTGCCATCAGTGCCCTGGGTACCAGCACCCAGTACTTC
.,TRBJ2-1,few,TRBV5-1,CASSRPPGAGGYNEQFF,TGCGCCAGCAGCCGCCCCCCGGGGGCAGGAGGGTACAATGAGCAGTTCTTC
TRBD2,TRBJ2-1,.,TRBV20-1,CSARDRLAGGLNEQFF,TGCAGTGCTAGAGATCGACTAGCGGGGGGCCTCAATGAGCAGTTCTTC
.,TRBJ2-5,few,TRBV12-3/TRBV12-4,CASSFSGGQQETQYF,TGTGCCAGCTCGTTTTCGGGGGGCCAACAAGAGACCCAGTACTTC
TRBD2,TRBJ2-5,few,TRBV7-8,CASSLVWDYQTAYQETQYF,TGTGCCAGCAGCTTAGTATGGGACTATCAAACAGCGTACCAAGAGACCCAGTACTTC
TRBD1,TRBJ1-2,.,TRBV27,CASSLSTGGSYGYTF,TGTGCCAGCAGTTTATCGACAGGGGGGAGCTATGGCTACACCTTC
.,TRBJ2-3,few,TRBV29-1,CSPVSRGSTDTQYF,TGCAGCCCGGTCTCCAGGGGCAGCACAGATACGCAGTATTTT
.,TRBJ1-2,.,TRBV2,CASSEEGVYGYTF,TGTGCCAGCAGTGAAGAAGGGGTGTATGGCTACACCTTC
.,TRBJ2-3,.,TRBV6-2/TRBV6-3,CASSDPSVSDTQYF,TGTGCCAGCAGTGACCCTAGCGTGTCAGATACGCAGTATTTT
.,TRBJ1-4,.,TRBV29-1,CIAGYNEKLFF,TGCATCGCAGGCTATAATGAAAAACTGTTTTTT
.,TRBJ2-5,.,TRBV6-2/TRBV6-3,CASSYEATQYF,TGTGCCAGCAGTTACGAGGCGACCCAGTACTTC
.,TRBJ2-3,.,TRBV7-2,CASSLNSRGGTDTQYF,TGTGCCAGCAGCTTAAACAGCCGCGGGGGCACAGATACGCAGTATTTT
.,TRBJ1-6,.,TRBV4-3,CASSQDRIRAGDSPLHF,TGCGCCAGCAGCCAAGATAGAATACGGGCCGGAGACTCACCCCTCCACTTT
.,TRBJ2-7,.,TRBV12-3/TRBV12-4,CASSSHPYEQYF,TGTGCCAGCAGCTCACACCCCTACGAGCAGTACTTC
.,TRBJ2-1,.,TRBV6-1,CASRSGTRGSYNEQFF,TGTGCCAGCAGATCCGGGACCCGAGGCTCCTACAATGAGCAGTTCTTC
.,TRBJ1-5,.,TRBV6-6,CASKSTGWDQPQHF,TGTGCCAGCAAATCAACAGGGTGGGATCAGCCCCAGCATTTT
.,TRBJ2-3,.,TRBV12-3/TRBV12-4,CASSAQLVQDTQYF,TGTGCCAGCAGTGCCCAACTAGTCCAGGATACGCAGTATTTT
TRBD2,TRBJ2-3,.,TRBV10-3,CAISESPGLDVDTQYF,TGTGCCATCAGTGAGTCCCCGGGACTAGATGTAGATACGCAGTATTTT